These 23 T cell receptor beta chains originate from one sample sequenced in a study of cytomegalovirus exposure and HLA in healthy donors. 13 Jbeta primers and 60 Vbeta primers were used for the PCR. Clones were sequenced by immunoSEQ multiplex PCR, and TCRdb holds only the in-frame ones, with some missing. The data show 180,000 or so clones, around 80% seen once. Sequenced sample: PBMCs. The receptors were gathered from a girl between 10 and 17 years old in good health and CMV-seropositive.

This clone has a single count. V is TRBV7-8 and J is TRBJ1-5; D is unresolved. The germline V and J ends were trimmed by 1 base and 3 bases, with 7 bases remaining between them. Germline CDR1 SGHVS, CDR2 FQNEAQ. CDR3 length: 14 residues. The CDR3 spells CASSLDSPNQPQHF. As DNA, the CDR3 is TGTGCCAGCAGCTTAGACAGCCCCAATCAGCCCCAGCATTTT.

The chain couples TRBV6-6 to TRBJ2-5; D is possibly TRBD2 (5 bases). Trimming shortened V by 2 bases and J by 5 bases, and 15 bases separated the two germline ends. The CDR3 spans 15 residues. In germline, CDR1 is MNHNY, CDR2 SVGAGI (reference sequence). CDR3 residues: CASSYGGSTGETQYF. CDR3 DNA: TGTGCCAGCAGTTACGGTGGCTCCACGGGGGAGACCCAGTACTTC.

This clone occurred once. The chain is built from TRBV29-1 and TRBJ1-2, with D uncertain. This CDR3 spans 10 amino acids. The V end was cut by 4 bases, the J end by 7 bases, with 7 bases between. In germline, CDR1 is SQVTM, CDR2 ANQGSEA. CDR3 sequence: CSVGGGGYTF. The CDR3 nucleotides are TGCAGCGTTGGGGGAGGTGGCTACACCTTC.

The rearrangement uses TRBV18 and TRBJ2-1, with 9 bases that match TRBD1. CDR3 length: 16 amino acids. Germline-derived CDR1 and CDR2 are KGHSH and LQKENI. V trimming: 4 bases; J trimming: 5 bases; junction bases outside the gene matches: 9. The CDR3 is CASSLSQGATHNEQFF. Here the CDR3 DNA reads TGTGCCAGCTCACTATCACAGGGGGCAACCCACAATGAGCAGTTCTTC.

This clone was seen a single time. The rearrangement uses TRBV29-1 and TRBJ2-7; D unclear. Germline CDR1 is SQVTM and CDR2 is ANQGSEA. V lost 5 bases and J 2 bases, leaving 7 bases between the germline ends. There are 11 residues in the CDR3. Here the CDR3 reads CSVSQAYEQYF. The CDR3 DNA reads TGCAGCGTTAGCCAGGCCTACGAGCAGTACTTC.

This clone was seen only once. This sequence joins TRBV30 and TRBJ2-1; a possible D gene is TRBD1 (7 bases). CDR1 GTSNPN and CDR2 SVGIG come from the germline V gene (reference sequence). V was pared by 1 base and J by 7 bases, with 20 bases between. The CDR3 sequence is 16 residues long. The CDR3 region has the DNA TGTGCCTGGAGTGGTCGCCCAGCATCAGGGGGGAATGAGCAGTTCTTC. It translates to CAWSGRPASGGNEQFF.

This sequence joins TRBV29-1 and TRBJ1-4; a weak D match, TRBD1 (5 bases). This CDR3 contains 13 residues. Trimming cost V 4 bases and J 11 bases, with 17 bases left between them. CDR1 is SQVTM and CDR2 is ANQGSEA in the germline V gene. The CDR3 sequence is CSVVEGPGQKLFF. The CDR3, as DNA: TGCAGCGTTGTAGAGGGGCCTGGGCAGAAACTGTTTTTT.

The table lists this clone with a few counts. The chain is built from TRBV5-1 and TRBJ2-7, with 8 bases lining up with TRBD1. This CDR3 has 15 amino acids. Germline CDR1 and CDR2: SGHRS and YFSETQ. Trimming took 5 bases from V and 0 from J; bases not matched to a gene: 7. CDR3 protein: CASRPGTGHSYEQYF. DNA of the CDR3: TGCGCCAGCAGGCCGGGGACAGGCCACTCCTACGAGCAGTACTTC.

This clone was seen only a few times. The gene calls are TRBV9 and TRBJ1-1, with TRBD1 matching 8 bases. J gave up 4 bases and V 2 bases, and 1 base lay outside the gene matches. Germline CDR1 and CDR2: SGDLS and YYNGEE. CDR3 size: 13 residues. CDR3 DNA sequence: TGTGCCAGCAGCGTCCAGGGGGCCACTGAAGCTTTCTTT. Encoded protein: CASSVQGATEAFF.

The genes are TRBV10-1 and TRBJ1-5; possibly TRBD1 for D (5 bases). The germline V gene has CDR1 WNHNN and CDR2 SYGVQD (reference sequence). The CDR3 has 13 amino acids. The V and J ends lost 3 bases and 4 bases respectively, with 7 bases between them. The CDR3 DNA sequence: TGCGCCAGCAGTGAACAGGAGAATCAGCCCCAGCATTTT. Protein product: CASSEQENQPQHF.

This clone has more than one count but fewer than ten. The rearrangement links TRBV10-1 to TRBJ1-1; a possible D gene is TRBD1 (5 bases). This CDR3 has 13 amino acids. Trimming cost V 6 bases and J 4 bases, with 12 bases left between them. CDR1 and CDR2 from the germline V gene are WNHNN and SYGVQD (reference sequence). The CDR3 DNA is TGCGCCAGCAGAAGGGCCGGGGGCACTGAAGCTTTCTTT. Its protein is CASRRAGGTEAFF.

About this clone: Since the CDR3 does not end with the conserved phenylalanine or tryptophan, this likely comes from a read error. The chain joins TRBV4-3 to TRBJ2-7, with 13 bases identical to TRBD2. This CDR3 contains 16 residues. The V segment lost 3 bases and the J segment 3 bases; nucleotides outside the gene matches: 5. In germline, CDR1 is LGHNA, CDR2 YSLEER. CDR3 sequence reads: CASSQGGLAGLYEQYL. CDR3 DNA sequence: TGCGCCAGCAGCCAGGGGGGACTAGCGGGGCTCTACGAGCAGTACCTC.

The CDR3: CASSLARQETQYF. The CDR3 bases are TGTGCCAGCAGCTTAGCGCGCCAAGAGACCCAGTACTTC. The genes are TRBV7-2 and TRBJ2-5; D remains ambiguous. Germline-derived CDR1 and CDR2 are SGHTA and FQGNSA. The CDR3 totals 13 residues. V was clipped by 0 bases and J by 1 base, with 3 bases between them.

V usage is TRBV19 and J usage is TRBJ2-7; D gene uncertain. The germline V and J ends were trimmed by 0 bases and 0 bases, with 12 bases remaining between them. This CDR3 region has 16 residues. The germline V gene has CDR1 LNHDA and CDR2 SQIVND (reference sequence). The CDR3 DNA reads as TGTGCCAGTAGTATAGAGAGTCAAAGGAGCTCCTACGAGCAGTACTTC. Protein sequence: CASSIESQRSSYEQYF.

V is TRBV27 and J is TRBJ2-3; TRBD2 aligns across 11 bases. V dropped 3 bases and J dropped 9; count of bases not matched to a gene: 20. The length of the CDR3 is 19 residues. Germline V gives CDR1 MNHEY, CDR2 SMNVEV (reference sequence). The CDR3 DNA follows: TGTGCCAGCAGTTTCTCCGGGACTAGCGGAGTCAGGGTAGGGAGCACGCAGTATTTT. Its protein product is CASSFSGTSGVRVGSTQYF.

This chain's CDR3 is CASSIEGAIISQPQHF. The CDR3, as DNA: TGTGCCAGTAGTATAGAGGGGGCAATCATATCACAGCCCCAGCATTTT. The gene calls are TRBV19 and TRBJ1-5; D might be TRBD1 (6 bases). This CDR3 spans 16 amino acids. The V end lost 0 bases, the J end lost 7 bases, and 16 bases lay between the germline ends. The V gene's germline CDR1 is LNHDA and CDR2 SQIVND (reference sequence).

The CDR3 DNA reads as TGTGCCAGCAGCTTTAGCGGGAGGGCCGTTTACAATGAGCAGTTCTTC. Protein: CASSFSGRAVYNEQFF. The genes are TRBV7-9 and TRBJ2-1, with 11 bases aligning to TRBD2. This CDR3 is built from 16 residues. V gave up 3 bases and J gave up 4 bases; unmatched junction bases: 5. CDR1 and CDR2 from the germline V gene are SEHNR and FQNEAQ (reference sequence).

The chain is built from TRBV30 and TRBJ2-1; D gene unclear. V lost 1 base, J lost 0 bases, and 7 bases lay in between. This CDR3 is built from 14 residues. Per germline, CDR1 GTSNPN and CDR2 SVGIG (reference sequence). CDR3 loop: CAWSAVFSYNEQFF. The CDR3 bases are TGTGCCTGGAGTGCCGTATTCTCCTACAATGAGCAGTTCTTC.

The chain is built from TRBV28 and TRBJ2-7, with a possible D match to TRBD1 (5 bases). The CDR3 covers 15 residues. Between the trimmed V and J ends, which lost 4 bases and 2 bases, there was a span of 15 bases. Germline CDR1 and CDR2: MDHEN and SYDVKM. The CDR3 DNA reads as TGTGCCAGCAGTTCCACCCCAGGGAACGCCTACGAGCAGTACTTC. Protein sequence: CASSSTPGNAYEQYF.

V usage is TRBV7-6 and J usage is TRBJ2-7; 14 nucleotides match TRBD2. CDR1 and CDR2 (germline): SGHVS, FNYEAQ. V lost 1 base and J lost 3; bases outside the gene matches: 2. The CDR3 sequence is 16 residues long. CDR3 sequence (DNA): TGTGCCAGCAGCTTAGGGGGACTAGCGGGAGTCTACGAGCAGTACTTC. It specifies CASSLGGLAGVYEQYF.

The chain employs TRBV11-3 and TRBJ2-1, with TRBD2 matching over 12 bases. Germline-derived CDR1 and CDR2 are SGHNT and YENEEA. After removal of 5 bases from V and 7 bases from J, the junction contained 9 bases not matched to a gene. The CDR3 is 16 amino acids. Here the CDR3 reads CASSARTSGEGNEQFF. As DNA, the CDR3 is TGTGCCAGCAGCGCGCGGACTAGCGGGGAGGGGAATGAGCAGTTCTTC.

The V and J genes are TRBV7-6 and TRBJ2-7, with D possibly TRBD2 on 6 matching bases. V gave up 1 base and J gave up 6 bases, with 13 bases separating them. Germline V lookup: CDR1 SGHVS, CDR2 FNYEAQ. The CDR3 spans 14 residues. The CDR3 region is CASSLGAGLGEQYF. DNA for the CDR3: TGTGCCAGCAGCTTAGGAGCGGGCCTCGGCGAGCAGTACTTC.

The chain recombines TRBV19 with TRBJ1-2; no reliable D call. From germline, CDR1 is LNHDA and CDR2 SQIVND (reference sequence). This CDR3 has 16 amino acids. Trimming removed 5 bases at V and 3 bases at J, with 19 bases between. Here the CDR3 DNA reads TGTGCCAGTAGTCTCCCAGATCCCCGGACTGACTATGGCTACACCTTC. It encodes CASSLPDPRTDYGYTF.